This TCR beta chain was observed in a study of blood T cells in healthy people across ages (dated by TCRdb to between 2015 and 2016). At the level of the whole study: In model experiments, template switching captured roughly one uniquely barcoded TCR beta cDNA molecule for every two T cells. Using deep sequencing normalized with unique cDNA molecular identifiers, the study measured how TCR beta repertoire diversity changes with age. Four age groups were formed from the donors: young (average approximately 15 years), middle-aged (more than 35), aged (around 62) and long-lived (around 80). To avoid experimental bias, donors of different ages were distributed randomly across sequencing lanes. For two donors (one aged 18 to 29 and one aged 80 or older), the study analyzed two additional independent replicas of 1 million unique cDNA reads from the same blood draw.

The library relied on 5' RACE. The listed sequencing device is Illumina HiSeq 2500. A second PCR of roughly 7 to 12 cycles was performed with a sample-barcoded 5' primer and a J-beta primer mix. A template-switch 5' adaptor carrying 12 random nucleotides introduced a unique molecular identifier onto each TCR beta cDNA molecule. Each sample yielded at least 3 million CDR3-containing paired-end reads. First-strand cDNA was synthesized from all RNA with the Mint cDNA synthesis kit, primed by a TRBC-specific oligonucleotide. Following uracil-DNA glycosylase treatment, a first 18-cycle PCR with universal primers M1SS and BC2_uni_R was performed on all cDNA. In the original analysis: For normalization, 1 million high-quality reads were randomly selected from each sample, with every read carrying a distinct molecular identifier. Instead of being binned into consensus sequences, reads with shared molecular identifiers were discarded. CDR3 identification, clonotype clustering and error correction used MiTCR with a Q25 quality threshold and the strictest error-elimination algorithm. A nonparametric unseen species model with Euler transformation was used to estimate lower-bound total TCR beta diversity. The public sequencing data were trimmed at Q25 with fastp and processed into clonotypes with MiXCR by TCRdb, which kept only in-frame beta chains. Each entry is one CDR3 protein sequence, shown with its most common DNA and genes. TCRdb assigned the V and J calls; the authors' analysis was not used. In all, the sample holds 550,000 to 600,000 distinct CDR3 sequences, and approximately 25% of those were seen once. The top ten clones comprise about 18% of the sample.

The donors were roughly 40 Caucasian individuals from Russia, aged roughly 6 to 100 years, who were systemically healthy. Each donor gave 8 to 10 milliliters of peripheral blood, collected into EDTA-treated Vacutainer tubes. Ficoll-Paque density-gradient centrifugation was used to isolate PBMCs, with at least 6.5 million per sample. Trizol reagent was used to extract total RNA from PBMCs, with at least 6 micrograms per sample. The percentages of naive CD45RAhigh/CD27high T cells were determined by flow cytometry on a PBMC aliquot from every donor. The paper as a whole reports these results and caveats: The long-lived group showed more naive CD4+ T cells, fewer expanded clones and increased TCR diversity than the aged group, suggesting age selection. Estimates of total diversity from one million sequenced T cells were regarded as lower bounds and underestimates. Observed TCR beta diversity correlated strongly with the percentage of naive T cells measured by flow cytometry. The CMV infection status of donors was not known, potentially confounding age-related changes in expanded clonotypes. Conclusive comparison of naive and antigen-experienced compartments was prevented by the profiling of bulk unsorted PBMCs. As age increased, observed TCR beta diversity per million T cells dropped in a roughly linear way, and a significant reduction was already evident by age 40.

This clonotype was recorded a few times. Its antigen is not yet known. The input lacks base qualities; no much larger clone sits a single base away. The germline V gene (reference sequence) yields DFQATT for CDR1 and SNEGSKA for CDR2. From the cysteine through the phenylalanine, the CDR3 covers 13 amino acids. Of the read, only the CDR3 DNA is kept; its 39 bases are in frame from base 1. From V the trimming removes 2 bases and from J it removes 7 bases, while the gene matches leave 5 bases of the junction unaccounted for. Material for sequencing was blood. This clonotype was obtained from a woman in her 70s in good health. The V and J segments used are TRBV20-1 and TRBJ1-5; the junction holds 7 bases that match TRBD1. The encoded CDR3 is CSARRQGGQPQHF. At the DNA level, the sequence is TGCAGTGCTAGAAGACAGGGAGGGCAGCCCCAGCATTTT.